This T cell receptor (beta chain) was sequenced during a study of identical twins. Using its own MiXCR run on the 5' RACE reads, TCRdb lists one record per CDR3 protein. Among hundreds of thousands of distinct CDR3 sequences listed, more than 8% were seen once. The sample holds a few counts of this clonotype. With V trimmed by 6 bases and J by 5 bases, 4 bases remained unmatched. This CDR3 has 14 residues. In germline, CDR1 is MNHEY, CDR2 SVGEGT. These data are also associated with another study on yellow fever vaccine responses in identical twins.

The source material was CD8+ T cells sorted from blood. The gene calls are TRBV6-2 or TRBV6-3 and TRBJ2-2, with 9 bases fitting TRBD2. This TCR was sampled from a woman under 30 in good health. The CDR3 loop is CASRLAGGTGELFF. CDR3 in DNA: TGTGCCAGCAGGTTGGCGGGAGGGACCGGGGAGCTGTTTTTT.